Following are 31 T cell receptor beta chains from one sample sequenced in a study of T cells in localized non-small cell lung cancer. The method was immunoSEQ multiplex PCR; TCRdb's version includes in-frame clones alone and lacks a portion of them. The data show around 140,000 clones, approximately 88% seen once. The sample was peripheral blood, taken before any cancer treatment. These receptors all come from a female donor at least 60 years old with stage I lung adenocarcinoma.

The chain recombines TRBV2 with TRBJ2-7, with 7 bases fitting TRBD2. Trimming took 8 bases from V and 4 from J; bases not matched to a gene: 5. Germline assignment: CDR1 SNHLY and CDR2 FYNNEI. The CDR3 is made up of 12 amino acids. The CDR3 sequence: CASLRAGYEQYF. The CDR3 DNA reads TGTGCCAGCTTGCGAGCGGGATACGAGCAGTACTTC.

This chain connects TRBV10-3 to TRBJ1-2, with D possibly matching TRBD1 (5 bases). With 10 bases removed from V and 2 bases from J, the gap between germline ends came to 14 bases. The CDR3 has 13 residues. CDR1 ENHRY and CDR2 SYGVKD come from the germline V gene. The DNA of the CDR3 is TGTGCCACCAAAACAGGAACCAACTATGGCTACACCTTC. It yields the protein CATKTGTNYGYTF.

This chain links TRBV7-9 with TRBJ1-5; D is perhaps TRBD1 (6 bases). Deletions cut 1 base from V and 7 bases from J, with 17 bases between. Germline V gene data show CDR1 as SEHNR and CDR2 as FQNEAQ (reference sequence). The CDR3 consists of 16 residues. DNA for the CDR3: TGTGCCAGCAGCTTAGTTTCAGGGGCGGGGGGGCAGCCCCAGCATTTT. It yields the protein CASSLVSGAGGQPQHF.

This chain uses TRBV30 with TRBJ2-2; TRBD2 agrees at 9 bases. The CDR3 consists of 16 residues. Germline trimming cut 3 bases from V and 7 bases from J; bases unmatched to any gene: 12. Germline V gives CDR1 GTSNPN, CDR2 SVGIG (reference sequence). In DNA, the CDR3 is TGTGCCTGGAGGGCCGTGGGTAGCGGGAGAAACGGGGAGCTGTTTTTT. It yields the protein CAWRAVGSGRNGELFF.

The chain combines TRBV7-9 with TRBJ1-2, with TRBD1 as a possible D gene (6 bases). Trimming left V 6 bases short and J 6 bases short, with 20 bases between. The CDR3 length is 15 residues. The germline V gene has CDR1 SEHNR and CDR2 FQNEAQ (reference sequence). The DNA of the CDR3 is TGTGCCAGCAGAAACCTTACGCGGGGGCGGGATGGCTACACCTTC. Translating it yields CASRNLTRGRDGYTF.

The genes are TRBV28 and TRBJ2-7; 13 bases are shared with TRBD2. This CDR3 has 15 residues. CDR1 is MDHEN and CDR2 is SYDVKM in the germline V gene. With 6 bases clipped from V and 3 bases from J, the junction kept 5 bases outside the gene matches. CDR3 amino acids: CASSQRTSGSYEQYF. The CDR3 DNA sequence: TGTGCCAGCAGCCAACGGACTAGCGGGAGCTACGAGCAGTACTTC. The full variable domain, in which reference TRBV28 and TRBJ2-7 provide the parts outside the CDR3, is DVKVTQSSRYLVKRTGEKVFLECVQDMDHENMFWYRQDPGLGLRLIYFSYDVKMKEKGDIPEGYSVSREKKERFSLILESASTNQTSMYLCASSQRTSGSYEQYFGPGTRLTVT.

J is TRBJ2-5 and V is TRBV2; the D gene is possibly TRBD1 (6 bases). Trimming shortened V by 5 bases and J by 5 bases, and 12 bases separated the two germline ends. The CDR3 extends over 13 amino acids. Germline loops: CDR1 SNHLY, CDR2 FYNNEI. CDR3: CASSLQGFETQYF. The CDR3 coding sequence is TGTGCCAGCAGTCTACAGGGTTTTGAGACCCAGTACTTC.

V gene TRBV2 combines with J gene TRBJ1-1, with no clear D. The ends were cut back, 1 base at V and 6 bases at J, with 12 bases in the middle. CDR1 and CDR2 from the germline V gene are SNHLY and FYNNEI. The CDR3 contains 14 residues. The CDR3: CASSEVGRGAEAFF. In DNA, the CDR3 is TGTGCCAGCAGTGAAGTGGGGAGAGGCGCTGAAGCTTTCTTT.

J is TRBJ1-1 and V is TRBV5-4; D not certain. With 0 bases removed from V and 1 base from J, the gap between germline ends came to 10 bases. CDR3 length: 15 residues. Germline V gene data show CDR1 as SGHNT and CDR2 as YYREEE (reference sequence). CDR3 amino acids: CASSLVTSSNTEAFF. CDR3 nucleotide sequence: TGTGCCAGCAGCTTGGTGACATCCTCGAACACTGAAGCTTTCTTT.

The rearrangement links TRBV28 to TRBJ2-3; possibly TRBD1 or TRBD2 for D (5 bases each). With 2 bases removed from V and 1 base from J, the gap between germline ends came to 10 bases. Germline-derived CDR1 and CDR2 are MDHEN and SYDVKM. This CDR3 is built from 15 residues. The DNA for the CDR3 is TGTGCCAGCAGTTTAGGGGGTTTGGGCACAGATACGCAGTATTTT. Its translation: CASSLGGLGTDTQYF.

Here the CDR3 reads CASSFLASHSYEQYF. The CDR3 region has the DNA TGTGCCAGCAGCTTTCTAGCGAGCCACTCCTACGAGCAGTACTTC. This chain joins TRBV7-8 and TRBJ2-7, with D tentatively TRBD2 (6 bases). V gave up 3 bases and J gave up 0 bases, with 12 bases separating them. The CDR3 extends over 15 amino acids. CDR1 and CDR2 from the germline V gene are SGHVS and FQNEAQ.

The rearrangement joins TRBV18 to TRBJ1-1, with 9 bases identical to TRBD1. After removal of 2 bases from V and 0 bases from J, the junction contained 10 bases not matched to a gene. The germline V gene encodes CDR1 KGHSH and CDR2 LQKENI. The length of the CDR3 is 18 residues. CDR3 bases: TGTGCCAGCTCACCAGCCAAAGGGACAGGGTCTATGAACACTGAAGCTTTCTTT. Translating it yields CASSPAKGTGSMNTEAFF.

The V call is TRBV7-3, the J call TRBJ2-5, with 8 bases aligning to TRBD2. With V trimmed by 5 bases and J by 1 base, 12 bases remained unmatched. Looked up from germline, CDR1 is SGHTA and CDR2 is FQGTGA. This CDR3 has 17 amino acids. CDR3 protein: CASSHLGREALQETQYF. The CDR3 DNA is TGTGCCAGCAGCCACCTGGGGCGGGAGGCCCTCCAAGAGACCCAGTACTTC.

V usage is TRBV19 and J usage is TRBJ2-1, with 8 nucleotides matching TRBD2. The CDR3 totals 15 residues. CDR1 is LNHDA, CDR2 SQIVND, per germline (reference sequence). The V segment lost 5 bases and the J segment 5 bases; nucleotides outside the gene matches: 8. CDR3 protein: CASSFPGLVNNEQFF. The CDR3 DNA follows: TGTGCCAGTAGTTTTCCGGGACTAGTTAACAATGAGCAGTTCTTC.

This chain uses TRBV2 with TRBJ2-1; D may be TRBD2 (7 bases). From germline, CDR1 is SNHLY and CDR2 FYNNEI. The CDR3 runs 12 residues. V was cut by 4 bases and J by 15 bases, with 16 bases left in between. The CDR3 region is CASSGGGRLPFF. In DNA, the CDR3 is TGTGCCAGCAGTGGGGGGGGCCGACTGCCGTTCTTC.

The genes are TRBV6-5 and TRBJ1-1; D is undetermined. Germline lookup yields CDR1 MNHEY and CDR2 SVGAGI. CDR3 length: 13 amino acids. V lost 5 bases to trimming and J lost 3 bases, with 10 bases between them. CDR3 nucleotides: TGTGCCAGCAGTGGAGACCGTTACACTGAAGCTTTCTTT. This gives the protein CASSGDRYTEAFF.

This chain joins TRBV2 and TRBJ2-5; D gene uncertain. Germline CDR1 and CDR2: SNHLY and FYNNEI. This CDR3 region has 13 residues. Trimming shortened V by 7 bases and J by 5 bases, and 14 bases separated the two germline ends. The CDR3 protein is CASKLRSGETQYF. CDR3 coding DNA: TGTGCCAGCAAATTGCGGTCCGGGGAGACCCAGTACTTC.

This clone was counted only a few times. V and J are TRBV9 and TRBJ1-1; D gene ambiguous. V was clipped by 2 bases and J by 2 bases, with 7 bases between them. The CDR3 is made up of 13 amino acids. Germline V CDR1 and CDR2: SGDLS, YYNGEE. In DNA, the CDR3 is TGTGCCAGCAGCGTTACATCCAACACTGAAGCTTTCTTT. Residues: CASSVTSNTEAFF. Drawing the rest from reference TRBV9 and TRBJ1-1, the complete variable domain is DSGVTQTPKHLITATGQRVTLRCSPRSGDLSVYWYQQSLDQGLQFLIQYYNGEERAKGNILERFSAQQFPDLHSELNLSSLELGDSALYFCASSVTSNTEAFFGQGTRLTVV.

V gene TRBV2 combines with J gene TRBJ2-3; weak D call: TRBD2 (5 bases). V was shortened by 3 bases and J by 4 bases, with 11 bases between the two germline ends. CDR1 SNHLY and CDR2 FYNNEI come from the germline V gene. The CDR3 is 14 residues long. CDR3 residues: CASSDGLFPDTQYF. CDR3 DNA: TGTGCCAGCAGTGATGGACTCTTCCCAGATACGCAGTATTTT.

The gene calls are TRBV27 and TRBJ1-2, with no clear D. The V gene's germline CDR1 is MNHEY and CDR2 SMNVEV (reference sequence). Trimming shortened V by 0 bases and J by 2 bases, and 7 bases separated the two germline ends. The CDR3 sequence is 14 residues long. The CDR3 region is CASSLSVLNYGYTF. In nucleotides, the CDR3 is TGTGCCAGCAGTTTATCAGTCCTCAACTATGGCTACACCTTC.

Remarks on this clone: The germline gene is not matched at one end of the junction; a read error may be the cause. This chain joins TRBV2 and TRBJ1-1; D is unresolved. Germline loops: CDR1 SNHLY, CDR2 FYNNEI. This CDR3 is built from 14 residues. This CDR3 is CASSEVVGNAEAFF. For the CDR3, the DNA is TGTGCCAGCAGTGAAGTGGTGGGGAACGCTGAAGCTTTCTTT.

This chain connects TRBV21-1 to TRBJ2-3; TRBD2, as called in the table, went unchecked against the DNA. TRBV21-1 represents a pseudogene. The CDR3 has 16 residues. Here the CDR3 reads CASSKEGLRETDTQYF. Here the CDR3 DNA reads TGTGCCAGCAGCAAAGAGGGTTTGCGGGAGACAGATACGCAGTATTTT.

The chain links TRBV5-1 to TRBJ2-1, with D possibly TRBD2 on 6 matching bases. Germline CDR1 SGHRS, CDR2 YFSETQ. V lost 4 bases and J lost 0, with 11 bases in between. CDR3 length: 15 residues. The CDR3 nucleotides are TGCGCCAGCAGCGCGGACTACCGCTCCTACAATGAGCAGTTCTTC. The encoded protein is CASSADYRSYNEQFF. The full variable domain, its missing parts supplied by reference TRBV5-1 and TRBJ2-1, is KAGVTQTPRYLIKTRGQQVTLSCSPISGHRSVSWYQQTPGQGLQFLFEYFSETQRNKGNFPGRFSGRQFSNSRSEMNVSTLELGDSALYLCASSADYRSYNEQFFGPGTRLTVL.

The rearrangement joins TRBV15 to TRBJ2-3; 7 positions agree with TRBD2. The CDR3 loop spans 14 amino acids. Trimming cost V 1 base and J 4 bases; bases outside gene matches: 2. Germline V gene lookup returns CDR1 LNHNV and CDR2 YYDKDF (reference sequence). The CDR3: CATSRGLAADTQYF. For the CDR3, the DNA is TGTGCCACCAGCAGAGGACTAGCTGCAGATACGCAGTATTTT.

This clone appeared once. The chain couples TRBV6-4 to TRBJ1-1; 7 bases agree with TRBD1. Trimming removed 7 bases from V and 0 bases from J; junction bases left unmatched: 14. There are 17 residues in the CDR3. Germline loops: CDR1 MRHNA, CDR2 SNTAGT. This CDR3 reads CASTDSLGTALNTEAFF. CDR3 nucleotides: TGTGCCAGCACAGACTCGCTGGGGACAGCCTTGAACACTGAAGCTTTCTTT.

V and J are TRBV28 and TRBJ2-7; tentatively, D is TRBD2 (6 bases). CDR3 length: 13 amino acids. Trimming cost V 5 bases and J 0 bases, with 8 bases left between them. The germline V gene encodes CDR1 MDHEN and CDR2 SYDVKM. This chain's CDR3 is CASSPTSSYEQYF. CDR3 nucleotides: TGTGCCAGCAGTCCGACTAGCTCCTACGAGCAGTACTTC.

This clone was picked up a small number of times. This rearrangement joins TRBV9 to TRBJ2-7, with TRBD2 matching over 11 bases. The junction had 2 bases not matched to a gene; V was cut back by 3 bases and J by 3 bases. Germline CDR1 reads SGDLS; CDR2 reads YYNGEE. This CDR3 is 14 amino acids long. The CDR3 coding sequence is TGTGCCAGCAGCGGACTAGCGGGAAACTACGAGCAGTACTTC. It encodes CASSGLAGNYEQYF.

The CDR3: CASRIEQARGEQYF. The CDR3 DNA sequence: TGTGCCAGCAGAATCGAACAAGCCCGGGGAGAGCAGTACTTC. The genes are TRBV27 and TRBJ2-7, with D possibly being TRBD2 (5 bases). The V gene's germline CDR1 is MNHEY and CDR2 SMNVEV (reference sequence). Trimming pared 6 bases from V and 7 bases from J, leaving 19 bases between. The CDR3 is 14 residues long.

The chain is built from TRBV5-1 and TRBJ2-3; 10 nucleotides agree with TRBD2. The CDR3 is made up of 16 amino acids. The V segment lost 0 bases and the J segment 4 bases; nucleotides outside the gene matches: 5. Germline loops: CDR1 SGHRS, CDR2 YFSETQ. The chain's CDR3 is CASSLGASGRADTQYF. The CDR3 DNA sequence: TGCGCCAGCAGCTTGGGGGCTAGCGGGAGAGCAGATACGCAGTATTTT.

The chain couples TRBV23-1 to TRBJ1-2, with 10 bases that match TRBD1. TRBV23-1 is an ORF, and what it does is uncertain. CDR3 size: 17 residues. The V gene end was trimmed by 4 bases and the J gene end by 4 bases; junction bases not matched to a gene: 12. CDR3 sequence (DNA): TGCGCCAGCAGTCCACCCGGGACAGGGGCGTGGGGCTATGGCTACACCTTC. Its protein is CASSPPGTGAWGYGYTF.

The V gene is TRBV27, the J gene TRBJ1-2, with no clear D. The CDR3 is 13 residues long. Per germline, CDR1 MNHEY and CDR2 SMNVEV (reference sequence). Trimming removed 2 bases at V and 5 bases at J, with 9 bases between. DNA of the CDR3: TGTGCCAGCAGTTTAGGTTCTGTTTATGGCTACACCTTC. It codes for CASSLGSVYGYTF.